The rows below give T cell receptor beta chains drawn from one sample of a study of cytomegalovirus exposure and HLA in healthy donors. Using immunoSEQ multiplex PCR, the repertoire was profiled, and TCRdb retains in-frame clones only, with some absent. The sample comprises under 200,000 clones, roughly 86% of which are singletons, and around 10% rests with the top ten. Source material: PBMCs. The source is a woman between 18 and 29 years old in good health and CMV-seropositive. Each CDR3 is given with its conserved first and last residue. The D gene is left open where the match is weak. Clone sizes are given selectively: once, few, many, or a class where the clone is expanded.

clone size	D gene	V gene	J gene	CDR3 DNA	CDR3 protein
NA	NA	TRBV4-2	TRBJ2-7	TGTGCCAGCAGCCAAGAGGGGGCGCAGAACGAGCAGTACTTC	CASSQEGAQNEQYF
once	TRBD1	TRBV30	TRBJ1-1	TGTGCCTCGGAACAGGGGGCTTCTGAAGCTTTCTTT	CASEQGASEAFF
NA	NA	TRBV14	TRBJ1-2	TGTGCCAGCAGCCACAGGGCGACGGCAGGGGTGTATAATGGCTACACCTTC	CASSHRATAGVYNGYTF
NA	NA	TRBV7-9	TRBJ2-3	TGTGCCAGCAGCGCCGGGTCGGATACGCAGTATTTT	CASSAGSDTQYF
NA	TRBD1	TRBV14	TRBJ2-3	TGTGCCAGCAGCCAACAGACAGGGGGCTCAGCTACGCAGTATTTT	CASSQQTGGSATQYF
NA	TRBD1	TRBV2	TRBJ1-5	TGTGCCAGCAGTGAACAGGGGGACGGCAATCAGCCCCAGCATTTT	CASSEQGDGNQPQHF
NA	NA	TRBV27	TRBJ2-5	TGTGCCAGCAAGGAGGGGTGGGAGACCCAGTACTTC	CASKEGWETQYF
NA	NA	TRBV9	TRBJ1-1	TGTGCCAGCAGCCCTAGGTCGGACACTGAAGCTTTCTTT	CASSPRSDTEAFF
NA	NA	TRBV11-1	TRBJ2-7	TGTGCCAGCAGCTTAGGTGTTGGCCGTGGGCAGTACTTC	CASSLGVGRGQYF
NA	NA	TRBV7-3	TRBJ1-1	TGTGCCAGCAGCTTATCGGGGGTGGCTGAAGCTTTCTTT	CASSLSGVAEAFF
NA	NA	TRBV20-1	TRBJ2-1	TGCAGTGCTATTTGGGGGGATGAGCAGTTCTTC	CSAIWGDEQFF
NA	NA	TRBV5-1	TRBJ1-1	TGCGCCAGCAGCTTGGAGCCTGGCCGCGGAGCTTTCTTT	CASSLEPGRGAFF
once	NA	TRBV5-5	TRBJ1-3	TGTGCCAGCAGCCCGAGGGCGTCCTCTGGAAACACCATATATTTT	CASSPRASSGNTIYF
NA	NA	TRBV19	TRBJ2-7	TGTGCCAGTAGTTTAACGGGACATTTCGACGAGCAGTACTTC	CASSLTGHFDEQYF
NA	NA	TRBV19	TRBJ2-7	TGTGCCAGTAGTATGGGGGGACAGTCGAGCTCCTACGAGCAGTACTTC	CASSMGGQSSSYEQYF
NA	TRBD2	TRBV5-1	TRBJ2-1	TGCGCCAGCAGCCTCCTGGGACTAGCTCATTCGTACAATGAGCAGTTCTTC	CASSLLGLAHSYNEQFF
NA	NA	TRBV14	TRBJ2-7	TGTGCCAGCAGCCAATTCACCCGGGCCTACGAGCAGTACTTC	CASSQFTRAYEQYF
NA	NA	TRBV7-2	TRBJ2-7	TGTGCCAGCAGTCCCCTAACTAGTTCCTCCTACGAGCAGTACTTC	CASSPLTSSSYEQYF
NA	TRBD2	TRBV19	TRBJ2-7	TGTGCCAGTAGTATCTTGGGCCCAGCGGGAAGCTACGAGCAGTACTTC	CASSILGPAGSYEQYF
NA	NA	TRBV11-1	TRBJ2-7	TGTGCCAGCGGATTTTCCGGGAACTACGAGCAGTACTTC	CASGFSGNYEQYF
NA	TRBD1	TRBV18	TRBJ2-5	TGTGCCAGCTCACGCATCCGGGACAGACAAGAGACCCAGTACTTC	CASSRIRDRQETQYF
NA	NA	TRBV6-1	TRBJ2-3	TGTGCCAGCAGTGAAGAAGCTAGCTTAATGGCAGATACGCAGTATTTT	CASSEEASLMADTQYF
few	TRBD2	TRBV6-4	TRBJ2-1	TGTGCCAGCAGTGACGGGGAGGGAATCTACAATGAGCAGTTCTTC	CASSDGEGIYNEQFF
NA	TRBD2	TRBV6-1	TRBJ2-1	TGTGCCAGCAGTGCCGGGACTAGCGAAATTAATGAGCAGTTCTTC	CASSAGTSEINEQFF
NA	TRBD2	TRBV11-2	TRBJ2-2	TGTGCCAGCAGCCCTCCCCAGGGACTAGCGGGGTACACCGGGGAGCTGTTTTTT	CASSPPQGLAGYTGELFF
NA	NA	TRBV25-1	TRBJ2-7	TGTGCCAGCAGATTAACAAGGGGTCCCCTCTACGAGCAGTACTTC	CASRLTRGPLYEQYF
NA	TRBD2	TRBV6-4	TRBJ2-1	TGTGCCAGCAGTGACGCCGCGGGAGTTGGCAATGAGCAGTTCTTC	CASSDAAGVGNEQFF
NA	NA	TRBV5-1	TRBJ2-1	TGCGCCAGCAGCGCGGGGAGCTCCTACAATGAGCAGTTCTTC	CASSAGSSYNEQFF
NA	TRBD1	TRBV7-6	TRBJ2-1	TGTGCCAGCAGCCTCCAACAGGGGAGTGAGCAGTTCTTC	CASSLQQGSEQFF
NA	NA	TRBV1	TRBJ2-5	TGCACCAGCAGCCAGCAGCGGCAAGAGACCCAGTACTTC	CTSSQQRQETQYF
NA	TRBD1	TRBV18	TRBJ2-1	TGTGCCAGCTCACCCTCGACAGGGAATGAGCAGTTCTTC	CASSPSTGNEQFF
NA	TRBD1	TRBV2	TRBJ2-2	TGTGCCAGCAGATCCAAAGGACAGGTCTACACCGGGGAGCTGTTTTTT	CASRSKGQVYTGELFF
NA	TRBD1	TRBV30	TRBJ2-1	TGTGCCTGGAGCTTGGACAGGGCTAATGAGCAGTTCTTC	CAWSLDRANEQFF
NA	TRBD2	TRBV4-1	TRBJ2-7	TGCGCCAGCAGCCAAGAATACGGCCTAGCGGGGGCCTACGAGCAGTACTTC	CASSQEYGLAGAYEQYF
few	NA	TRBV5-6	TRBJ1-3	TGTGCCAGCAGCTTGACAGGGAGAAACACCATATATTTT	CASSLTGRNTIYF
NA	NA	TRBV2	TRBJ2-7	TGTGCCAGCAGTGACCTGAGGCACTCCTACGAGCAGTACTTC	CASSDLRHSYEQYF
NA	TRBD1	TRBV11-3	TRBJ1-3	TGTGCCAGCAGCTTAGAGCCTGGGACAGGCTCTGGAAACACCATATATTTT	CASSLEPGTGSGNTIYF
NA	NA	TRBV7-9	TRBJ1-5	TGTGCCAGCAGCTTGTCAGGGGTCGGGTATAGCAATCAGCCCCAGCATTTT	CASSLSGVGYSNQPQHF
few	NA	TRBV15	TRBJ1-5	TGTGCCACCAGCAGAGAGGCGGGAGTCAGCCAGCCCCAGCATTTT	CATSREAGVSQPQHF
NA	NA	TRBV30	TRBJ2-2	TGTGCCTGGATTCGAGGGGGGGCCAGAAACACCGGGGAGCTGTTTTTT	CAWIRGGARNTGELFF
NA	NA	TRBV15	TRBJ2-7	TGTGCCACCAGCAGAGCCCTCGTGGGGGCCATCTCCTACGAGCAGTACTTC	CATSRALVGAISYEQYF
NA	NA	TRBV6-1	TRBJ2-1	TGTGCCAGCGGCAGGGGCTACAATGAGCAGTTCTTC	CASGRGYNEQFF
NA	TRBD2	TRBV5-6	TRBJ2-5	TGTGCCAGCAGCTTCCCGACTAGCGGGAGAGGAGAGACCCAGTACTTC	CASSFPTSGRGETQYF
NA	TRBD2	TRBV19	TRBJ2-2	TGTGCCACCCGACTAGCGGGAGCCACCGGGGAGCTGTTTTTT	CATRLAGATGELFF
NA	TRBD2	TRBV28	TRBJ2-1	TGTGCCAGCAGTTTATACAGCGGGATCATCTACAATGAGCAGTTCTTC	CASSLYSGIIYNEQFF
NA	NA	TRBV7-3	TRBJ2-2	TGTGCCAGCAGCTTAAGTACTAGTTCCGGGGAGCTGTTTTTT	CASSLSTSSGELFF
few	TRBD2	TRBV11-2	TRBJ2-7	TGTGCCAGCAGCTTAGTGACTAGCGGGATAGGGACCTACGAGCAGTACTTC	CASSLVTSGIGTYEQYF